Below are 29 T cell receptor beta chains sequenced from a single sample in a study of blood T cell repertoires in COVID-19. Generated by immunoSEQ multiplex PCR, the TCRdb table keeps only in-frame clones and is missing some. The table has 55,000 to 75,000 clones, 90% seen once; the top ten hold roughly 1.3%. The sequenced sample consisted of peripheral blood. The receptors originated from a man between 60 and 75 years old with acute or convalescent COVID-19.

V and J are TRBV6-5 and TRBJ1-4; D is possibly TRBD1 (5 bases). The CDR3 loop spans 15 amino acids. The V end was cut by 2 bases, the J end by 0 bases, with 7 bases between. The V gene's germline CDR1 is MNHEY and CDR2 SVGAGI. The CDR3 DNA reads as TGTGCCAGCAGTTACCGGGGGGCAACTAATGAAAAACTGTTTTTT. It codes for CASSYRGATNEKLFF.

This clone was seen only once. CDR3 sequence (DNA): TGTGCCAGCAGCGTATCGGGGGGTAGCAGGGGTAGGGCTGAGCAGTTCTTC. Its translation: CASSVSGGSRGRAEQFF. V usage is TRBV9 and J usage is TRBJ2-1, with D possibly matching TRBD2 (7 bases). The CDR3 covers 17 residues. The V end lost 1 base, the J end lost 9 bases, and 23 bases lay between the germline ends. Germline CDR1 is SGDLS and CDR2 is YYNGEE.

DNA of the CDR3: TGTGCCAGCAGTTACTCCCAGGAAAACTATGGCTACACCTTC. Translation gives CASSYSQENYGYTF. V and J are TRBV6-5 and TRBJ1-2; the D is unclear. Trimming removed 0 bases from V and 2 bases from J, with 7 bases in between. The CDR3 has 14 residues. CDR1 is MNHEY and CDR2 is SVGAGI in the germline V gene.

The J gene is TRBJ2-7, the V gene TRBV5-6, with a weak D call TRBD2 (6 bases). Germline lookup yields CDR1 SGHDT and CDR2 YYEEEE. The CDR3 is 16 residues long. V was cut by 7 bases and J by 1 base, with 21 bases left in between. Here the CDR3 DNA reads TGTGCCAGCGAAATCCTGGGAGGTGCTCAATCCTACGAGCAGTACTTC. Its protein is CASEILGGAQSYEQYF.

The chain is built from TRBV14 and TRBJ1-6; 8 bases fit TRBD1. The trim removed 5 bases at V and 3 bases at J, leaving 6 bases unmatched. Germline V CDR1 and CDR2: SGHDN, FVKESK. CDR3 size: 16 residues. CDR3 coding DNA: TGTGCCAGCAGCGCGGCAGGGGGCCTCTATAATTCACCCCTCCACTTT. This sequence encodes CASSAAGGLYNSPLHF.

This chain links TRBV18 with TRBJ1-3; 9 bases align to TRBD1. Germline V lookup: CDR1 KGHSH, CDR2 LQKENI. With V trimmed by 1 base and J by 3 bases, 4 bases remained unmatched. CDR3 size: 16 residues. CDR3 protein: CASSPRQGDYGNTIYF. The CDR3 coding sequence is TGTGCCAGCTCACCACGACAGGGGGATTATGGAAACACCATATATTTT.

This chain uses TRBV7-3 with TRBJ1-6; no definite D call. The V end was cut by 1 base, the J end by 9 bases, with 7 bases between. The CDR3 sequence is 13 residues long. Germline lookup yields CDR1 SGHTA and CDR2 FQGTGA. The CDR3 loop reads CASSLMEGSPLHF. The DNA of the CDR3 is TGTGCCAGCAGCTTAATGGAGGGTTCACCCCTCCACTTT.

The V call is TRBV5-8, the J call TRBJ1-2, with a possible D match to TRBD1 (5 bases). The V gene's germline CDR1 is SGHTS and CDR2 YDEGEE. The CDR3 consists of 13 residues. V was trimmed by 4 bases and J by 8 bases, leaving 15 bases between them. The chain's CDR3 is CASSQGRSIGYTF. The CDR3 region has the DNA TGTGCCAGCAGCCAGGGCAGGAGCATAGGCTACACCTTC.

The chain uses TRBV18 and TRBJ2-1; TRBD1 matches at 10 bases. The germline gives CDR1 KGHSH, CDR2 LQKENI. J lost 5 bases, V lost 6 bases, and 13 bases had no gene match. CDR3 length: 17 residues. The CDR3 protein is CASSYEQGQGNNNEQFF. The CDR3 nucleotides read TGTGCCAGCTCCTACGAACAGGGACAGGGGAACAACAATGAGCAGTTCTTC.

The V and J genes are TRBV6-5 and TRBJ2-3; 10 bases line up with TRBD2. The CDR3 is 15 residues long. Trimming removed 7 bases from V and 6 bases from J; junction bases left unmatched: 10. Looked up from germline, CDR1 is MNHEY and CDR2 is SVGAGI. The CDR3 DNA reads as TGTGCCAGCATCTTAAGACTAGCGGGTGGGGATACGCAGTATTTT. This codes for CASILRLAGGDTQYF.

The rearrangement links TRBV5-4 to TRBJ2-1; possible D gene TRBD2, 6 bases. V was pared by 3 bases and J by 7 bases, with 14 bases between. Germline V gene sequence: CDR1 SGHNT, CDR2 YYREEE (reference sequence). CDR3 length: 14 amino acids. The CDR3 sequence: CASSSYSGGNEQFF. In DNA form, the CDR3 reads TGTGCCAGCAGCTCCTATAGCGGAGGTAATGAGCAGTTCTTC.

The rearrangement joins TRBV7-2 to TRBJ2-7; TRBD2 matches at 8 bases. V was pared by 1 base and J by 5 bases, with 7 bases of the junction left unmatched. The germline V gene has CDR1 SGHTA and CDR2 FQGNSA. This CDR3 has 15 residues. This CDR3 is CASSLVAGSKDEQYF. CDR3 sequence (DNA): TGTGCCAGCAGCTTAGTAGCGGGGTCAAAGGACGAGCAGTACTTC.

The chain carries TRBV7-8 and TRBJ1-5; D remains unclear. The germline CDR1 and CDR2 sequences are SGHVS and FQNEAQ. The CDR3 loop spans 13 amino acids. Between the trimmed V and J ends, which lost 2 bases and 6 bases, there was a span of 8 bases. The CDR3, as DNA: TGTGCCAGCAGCTTAAAAGGAGGTCAGCCCCAGCATTTT. Encoded protein: CASSLKGGQPQHF.

The chain combines TRBV18 with TRBJ2-3; 11 bases map to TRBD2. The germline CDR1 and CDR2 sequences are KGHSH and LQKENI. The trim removed 4 bases at V and 0 bases at J, leaving 9 bases unmatched. This CDR3 region has 18 residues. DNA for the CDR3: TGTGCCAGCTCACTCGCCGGGACTAGCGGCACTAGCACAGATACGCAGTATTTT. Protein product: CASSLAGTSGTSTDTQYF.

This clone is a singleton in its sample. The gene calls are TRBV5-1 and TRBJ1-2; 8 nucleotides line up with TRBD1. The CDR3 is 14 amino acids. V shed 4 bases, J shed 6 bases, and the junction held 8 bases outside the gene matches. Per germline, CDR1 SGHRS and CDR2 YFSETQ. The CDR3 loop is CASSHTTGADGYTF. The CDR3 region has the DNA TGCGCCAGCAGCCACACGACAGGGGCGGATGGCTACACCTTC. Using reference TRBV5-1 and TRBJ1-2 for the parts outside the CDR3, the full variable domain is KAGVTQTPRYLIKTRGQQVTLSCSPISGHRSVSWYQQTPGQGLQFLFEYFSETQRNKGNFPGRFSGRQFSNSRSEMNVSTLELGDSALYLCASSHTTGADGYTFGSGTRLTVV.

The chain employs TRBV5-8 and TRBJ2-2; TRBD2 agrees at 8 bases. J lost 2 bases, V lost 3 bases, and 6 bases had no gene match. From germline, CDR1 is SGHTS and CDR2 YDEGEE. The CDR3 is 16 residues long. CDR3 amino acids: CASSYPGGLNTGELFF. DNA of the CDR3: TGTGCCAGCAGCTATCCGGGAGGGCTCAACACCGGGGAGCTGTTTTTT.

The V call is TRBV3-1 (or the pseudogene TRBV3-2), the J call TRBJ1-5; D is unresolved. Deletions cut 4 bases from V and 3 bases from J, with 7 bases between. Germline CDR1 LGHDT, CDR2 YNNKEL (reference sequence). CDR3 length equals 13 residues. The CDR3 nucleotides read TGTGCCAGCAGCCCCCGAGTCAATCAGCCCCAGCATTTT. Translation: CASSPRVNQPQHF.

The rearrangement joins TRBV4-1 to TRBJ1-1; 7 nucleotides line up with TRBD1. Germline assignment: CDR1 MGHRA and CDR2 YSYEKL. The CDR3 has 17 residues. V lost 4 bases and J lost 5; bases outside the gene matches: 16. The CDR3 coding sequence is TGCGCCAGCAGCCTAATACCACCACAGGGGCGTGGGACTGAAGCTTTCTTT. Its protein product is CASSLIPPQGRGTEAFF.

This sequence joins TRBV2 and TRBJ1-1; 11 nucleotides align to TRBD1. This CDR3 has 16 amino acids. Germline values: CDR1 SNHLY, CDR2 FYNNEI. V lost 5 bases, J lost 5 bases, and 10 bases stayed unmatched. CDR3 amino acids: CASSSPGQGESTEAFF. The DNA of the CDR3 is TGTGCCAGCAGTTCCCCGGGACAGGGGGAATCTACTGAAGCTTTCTTT.

The chain carries TRBV7-9 and TRBJ2-5, with 9 positions matching TRBD2. With 5 bases clipped from V and 5 bases from J, the junction kept 3 bases outside the gene matches. Germline V gene data show CDR1 as SEHNR and CDR2 as FQNEAQ (reference sequence). This CDR3 is built from 13 residues. The CDR3 loop reads CASSVSGGETQYF. CDR3 DNA: TGTGCCAGCAGCGTCAGCGGGGGGGAGACCCAGTACTTC. The full variable domain, its missing parts supplied by reference TRBV7-9 and TRBJ2-5, is DTGVSQNPRHKITKRGQNVTFRCDPISEHNRLYWYRQTLGQGPEFLTYFQNEAQLEKSRLLSDRFSAERPKGSFSTLEIQRTEQGDSAMYLCASSVSGGETQYFGPGTRLLVL.

A few counts support this clone. V usage is TRBV9 and J usage is TRBJ1-3, with TRBD1 matching 9 bases. The CDR3 spans 21 residues. CDR1 is SGDLS, CDR2 YYNGEE, per germline. The ends lost 4 bases at V and 2 bases at J; junction bases unmatched: 22. CDR3 DNA: TGTGCCAGCAGCCCCATTTTGGGAGGGACAGGGCTAGCAGCCCCTGGAAACACCATATATTTT. Amino acids: CASSPILGGTGLAAPGNTIYF.

The chain couples TRBV18 to TRBJ2-2; perhaps TRBD2 as D (5 bases). The germline CDR1 and CDR2 sequences are KGHSH and LQKENI. This CDR3 comprises 14 residues. V lost 2 bases and J lost 7, with 11 bases in between. This CDR3 reads CASSPIEGYGELFF. Here the CDR3 DNA reads TGTGCCAGCTCACCAATTGAGGGATACGGGGAGCTGTTTTTT.

The chain combines TRBV6-1 with TRBJ2-3, with 10 bases matching TRBD2. V shed 2 bases and J 5 bases; nucleotides not matched to a gene: 7. This CDR3 has 16 amino acids. Germline lookup yields CDR1 MNHNS and CDR2 SASEGT. DNA for the CDR3: TGTGCCAGCAGTGAAAGAAGCGGGGGGGCAGTAGATACGCAGTATTTT. Its translation: CASSERSGGAVDTQYF.

The V call is TRBV5-1, the J call TRBJ1-4; D not certain. CDR1 is SGHRS and CDR2 is YFSETQ in the germline V gene. CDR3 length: 14 residues. V dropped 5 bases and J dropped 2 bases, with 10 bases sitting between them. The CDR3 region has the DNA TGCGCCAGCAGGATGACGGGGACTAATGAAAAACTGTTTTTT. This codes for CASRMTGTNEKLFF.

This clone was counted once. The DNA of the CDR3 is TGTGCCAGCACTACTATTCCCGGGGGGAATCAGCCCCAGCATTTT. It is translated as CASTTIPGGNQPQHF. The rearrangement uses TRBV6-5 and TRBJ1-5; D might be TRBD1 (5 bases). CDR3 length equals 15 residues. Germline assignment: CDR1 MNHEY and CDR2 SVGAGI. V was clipped by 7 bases and J by 4 bases, with 17 bases between them.

The chain is built from TRBV2 and TRBJ1-6; unclear D gene. Germline CDR1 and CDR2: SNHLY and FYNNEI. Trimming removed 3 bases from V and 10 bases from J, with 10 bases in between. This CDR3 spans 13 amino acids. CDR3: CASSDISSSPLHF. The CDR3 coding sequence is TGTGCCAGCAGTGACATTAGTTCCTCACCCCTCCACTTT. Together with reference TRBV2 and TRBJ1-6, the CDR3 gives the full variable domain: EPEVTQTPSHQVTQMGQEVILRCVPISNHLYFYWYRQILGQKVEFLVSFYNNEISEKSEIFDDQFSVERPDGSNFTLKIRSTKLEDSAMYFCASSDISSSPLHFGNGTRLTVT.

The V call is TRBV30, the J call TRBJ2-7, with 8 bases identical to TRBD1. Germline loops: CDR1 GTSNPN, CDR2 SVGIG (reference sequence). The V gene end was trimmed by 0 bases and the J gene end by 6 bases; junction bases not matched to a gene: 4. This CDR3 has 13 amino acids. The CDR3 region is CAWSVPGTGEQYF. CDR3 DNA: TGTGCCTGGAGTGTACCCGGGACAGGCGAGCAGTACTTC. Together with reference TRBV30 and TRBJ2-7, the CDR3 gives the full variable domain: SQTIHQWPATLVQPVGSPLSLECTVEGTSNPNLYWYRQAAGRGLQLLFYSVGIGQISSEVPQNLSASRPQDRQFILSSKKLLLSDSGFYLCAWSVPGTGEQYFGPGTRLTVT.

The chain is built from TRBV12-5 and TRBJ2-1; 10 bases match TRBD2. After removal of 2 bases from V and 9 bases from J, the junction contained 10 bases not matched to a gene. The CDR3 runs to 16 residues. Germline-derived CDR1 and CDR2 are LGHNT and FRNRAP. Written as DNA, the CDR3 is TGTGCTAGTGGTTTGTACCTAGCGGGGGCGCAGGGTGAGCAGTTCTTC. Its translation: CASGLYLAGAQGEQFF.

This chain joins TRBV6-5 and TRBJ1-3; a weak D match, TRBD1 (5 bases). V lost 6 bases to trimming and J lost 1 base, with 10 bases between them. CDR1 MNHEY and CDR2 SVGAGI come from the germline V gene. This CDR3 has 14 residues. The CDR3 nucleotides read TGTGCCAGCAGGGTTGGGGGGTCTGGAAACACCATATATTTT. Its translation is CASRVGGSGNTIYF.